This TCR beta chain was captured by sequencing in a study of blood T cell repertoires in COVID-19. Study-level background: Spain, Italy and the United States supplied samples that represented acute and convalescent COVID-19. The analysed material was cDNA or gDNA that came from T cells, B-cell-depleted T cells, or PBMCs.

Per the original methods: Scientists estimated how many nucleated cells there were by amplifying reference gene primers. Clones were sequenced by immunoSEQ multiplex PCR, and TCRdb holds only the in-frame ones, with some missing. Clone size and V and J calls were adopted from that table, with D and trimming inferred from the DNA. The sample includes 100,000 to 120,000 clones, 72% seen only once; the top ten take less than 10%. CDR1 is LNHNV and CDR2 is YYDKDF in the germline V gene (reference sequence). The CDR3 contains 15 residues. Trimming cost V 0 bases and J 4 bases; bases outside gene matches: 2.

This clonotype originated in a woman aged 60-70 years with acute or convalescent COVID-19. V is TRBV15 and J is TRBJ2-7; 11 bases match TRBD1. Specimen: peripheral blood. For the CDR3, the DNA is TGTGCCACCAGCAGAGACGGGACAGGGGGGTACGAGCAGTACTTC. Translated: CATSRDGTGGYEQYF.